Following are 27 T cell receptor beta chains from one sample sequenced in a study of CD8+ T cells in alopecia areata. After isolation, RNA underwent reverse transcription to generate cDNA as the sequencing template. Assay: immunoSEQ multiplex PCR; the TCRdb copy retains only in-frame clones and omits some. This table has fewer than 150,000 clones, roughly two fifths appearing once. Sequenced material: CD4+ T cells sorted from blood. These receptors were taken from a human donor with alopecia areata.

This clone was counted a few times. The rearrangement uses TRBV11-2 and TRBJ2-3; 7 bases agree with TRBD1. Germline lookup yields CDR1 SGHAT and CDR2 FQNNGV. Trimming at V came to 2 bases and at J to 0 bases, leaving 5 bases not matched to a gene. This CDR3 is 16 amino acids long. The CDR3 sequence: CASSLRTGQSTDTQYF. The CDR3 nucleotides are TGTGCCAGCAGCTTAAGAACGGGACAGAGCACAGATACGCAGTATTTT. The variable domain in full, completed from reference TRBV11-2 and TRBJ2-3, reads EAGVAQSPRYKIIEKRQSVAFWCNPISGHATLYWYQQILGQGPKLLIQFQNNGVVDDSQLPKDRFSAERLKGVDSTLKIQPAKLEDSAVYLCASSLRTGQSTDTQYFGPGTRLTVL.

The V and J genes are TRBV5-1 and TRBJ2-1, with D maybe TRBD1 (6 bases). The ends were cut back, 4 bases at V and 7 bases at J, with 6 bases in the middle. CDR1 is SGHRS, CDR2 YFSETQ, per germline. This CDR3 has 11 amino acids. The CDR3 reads CASSDRNEQFF. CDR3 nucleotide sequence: TGCGCCAGCAGCGACAGGAATGAGCAGTTCTTC.

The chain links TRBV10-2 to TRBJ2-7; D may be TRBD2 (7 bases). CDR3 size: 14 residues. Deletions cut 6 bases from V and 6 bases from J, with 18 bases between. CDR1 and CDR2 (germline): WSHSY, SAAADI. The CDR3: CASSMGGGASEQYF. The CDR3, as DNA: TGCGCCAGCAGCATGGGTGGGGGGGCGAGCGAGCAGTACTTC.

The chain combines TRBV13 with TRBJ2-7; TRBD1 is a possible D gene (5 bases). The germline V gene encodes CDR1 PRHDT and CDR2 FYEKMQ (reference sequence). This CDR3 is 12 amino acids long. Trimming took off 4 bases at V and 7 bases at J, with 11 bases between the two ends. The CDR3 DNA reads TGTGCCAGCAGCTCCCAGGGTAGGGAGCAGTACTTC. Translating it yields CASSSQGREQYF.

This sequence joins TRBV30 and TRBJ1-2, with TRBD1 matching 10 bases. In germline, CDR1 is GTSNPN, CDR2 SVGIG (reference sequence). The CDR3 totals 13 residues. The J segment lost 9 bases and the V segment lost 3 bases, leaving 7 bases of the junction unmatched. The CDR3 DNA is TGTGCCTGGAGGCCGGGACAGGGGAGCAGCTACACCTTC. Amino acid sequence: CAWRPGQGSSYTF.

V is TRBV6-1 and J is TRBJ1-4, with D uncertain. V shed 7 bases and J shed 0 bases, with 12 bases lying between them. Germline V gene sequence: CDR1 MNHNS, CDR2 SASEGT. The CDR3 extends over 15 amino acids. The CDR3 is CASTIGPATNEKLFF. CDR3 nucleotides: TGTGCCAGCACCATCGGACCTGCAACTAATGAAAAACTGTTTTTT.

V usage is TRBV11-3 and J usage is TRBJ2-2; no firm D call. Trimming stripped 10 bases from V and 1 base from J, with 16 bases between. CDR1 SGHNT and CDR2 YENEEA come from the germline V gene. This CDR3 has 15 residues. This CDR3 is CATSGRQLNTGELFF. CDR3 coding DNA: TGTGCCACCAGTGGTCGCCAGCTGAACACCGGGGAGCTGTTTTTT.

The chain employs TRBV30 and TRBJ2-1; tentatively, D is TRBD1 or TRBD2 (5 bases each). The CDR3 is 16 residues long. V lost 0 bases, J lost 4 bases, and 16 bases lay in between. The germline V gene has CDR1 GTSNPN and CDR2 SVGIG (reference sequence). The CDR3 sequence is CAWSVRGIHRYNEQFF. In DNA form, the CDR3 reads TGTGCCTGGAGTGTACGAGGGATCCACAGGTACAATGAGCAGTTCTTC. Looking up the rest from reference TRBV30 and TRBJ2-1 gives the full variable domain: SQTIHQWPATLVQPVGSPLSLECTVEGTSNPNLYWYRQAAGRGLQLLFYSVGIGQISSEVPQNLSASRPQDRQFILSSKKLLLSDSGFYLCAWSVRGIHRYNEQFFGPGTRLTVL.

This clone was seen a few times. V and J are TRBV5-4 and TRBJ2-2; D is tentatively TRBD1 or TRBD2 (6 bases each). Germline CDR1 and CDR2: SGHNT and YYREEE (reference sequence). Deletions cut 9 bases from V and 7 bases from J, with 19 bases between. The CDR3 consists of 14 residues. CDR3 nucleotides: TGTGCCATCCAGCGGACCGGAGGGGGCGGGGAGCTGTTTTTT. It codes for CAIQRTGGGGELFF.

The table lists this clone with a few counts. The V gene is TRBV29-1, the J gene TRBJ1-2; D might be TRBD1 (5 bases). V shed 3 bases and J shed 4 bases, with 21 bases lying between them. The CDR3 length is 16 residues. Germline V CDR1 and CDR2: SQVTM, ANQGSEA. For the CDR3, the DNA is TGCAGCGTTGAGGGTCACCAGGGAAGGGGTGGCTATGGCTACACCTTC. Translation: CSVEGHQGRGGYGYTF.

The CDR3 reads CSVFWGLGTDTQYF. The CDR3 DNA is TGCAGCGTTTTTTGGGGGTTGGGCACAGATACGCAGTATTTT. The chain uses TRBV29-1 and TRBJ2-3; D may correspond to TRBD1 or TRBD2 (5 bases each). The CDR3 is made up of 14 amino acids. Trimming removed 5 bases from V and 1 base from J, with 13 bases in between. Germline V CDR1 and CDR2: SQVTM, ANQGSEA.

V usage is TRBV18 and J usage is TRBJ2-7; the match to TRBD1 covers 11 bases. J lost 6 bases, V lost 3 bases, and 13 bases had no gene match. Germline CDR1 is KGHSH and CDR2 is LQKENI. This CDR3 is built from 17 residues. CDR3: CASSPRSTGTGGGEQYF. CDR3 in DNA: TGTGCCAGCTCACCTCGTTCGACCGGGACAGGGGGTGGCGAGCAGTACTTC.

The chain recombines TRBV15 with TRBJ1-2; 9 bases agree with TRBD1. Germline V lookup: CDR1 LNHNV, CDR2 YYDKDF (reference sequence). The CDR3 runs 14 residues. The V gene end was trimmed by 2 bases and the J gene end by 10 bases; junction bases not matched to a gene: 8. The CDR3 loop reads CATSRNPGTGFYTF. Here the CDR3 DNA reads TGTGCCACCAGCAGAAATCCCGGGACAGGGTTCTACACCTTC. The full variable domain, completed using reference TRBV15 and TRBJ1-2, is DAMVIQNPRYQVTQFGKPVTLSCSQTLNHNVMYWYQQKSSQAPKLLFHYYDKDFNNEADTPDNFQSRRPNTSFCFLDIRSPGLGDTAMYLCATSRNPGTGFYTFGSGTRLTVV.

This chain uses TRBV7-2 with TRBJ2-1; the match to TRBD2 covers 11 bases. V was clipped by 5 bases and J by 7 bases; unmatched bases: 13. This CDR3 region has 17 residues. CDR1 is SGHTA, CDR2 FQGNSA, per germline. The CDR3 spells CASSPPRIAGGPNEQFF. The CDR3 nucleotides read TGTGCCAGCAGCCCCCCCCGGATAGCGGGAGGGCCGAATGAGCAGTTCTTC.

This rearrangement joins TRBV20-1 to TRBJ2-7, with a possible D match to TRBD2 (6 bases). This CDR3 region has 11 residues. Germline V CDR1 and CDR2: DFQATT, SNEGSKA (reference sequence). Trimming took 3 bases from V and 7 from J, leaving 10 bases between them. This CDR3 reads CSASGRDEQYF. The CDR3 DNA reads TGCAGTGCTAGCGGGAGAGATGAGCAGTACTTC.

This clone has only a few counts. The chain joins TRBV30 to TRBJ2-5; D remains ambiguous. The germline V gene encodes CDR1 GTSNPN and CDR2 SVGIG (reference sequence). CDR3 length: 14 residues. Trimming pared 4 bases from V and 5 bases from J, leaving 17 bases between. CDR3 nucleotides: TGTGCCTGGAAGGCACCGGCATCGGGCGAGACCCAGTACTTC. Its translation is CAWKAPASGETQYF.

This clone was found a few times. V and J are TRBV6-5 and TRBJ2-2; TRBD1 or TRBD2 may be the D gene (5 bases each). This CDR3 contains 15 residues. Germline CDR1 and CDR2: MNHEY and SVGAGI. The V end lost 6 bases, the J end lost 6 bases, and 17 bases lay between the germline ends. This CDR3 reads CASRWDLSGSGELFF. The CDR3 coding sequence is TGTGCCAGCAGGTGGGACCTTTCGGGATCCGGGGAGCTGTTTTTT.

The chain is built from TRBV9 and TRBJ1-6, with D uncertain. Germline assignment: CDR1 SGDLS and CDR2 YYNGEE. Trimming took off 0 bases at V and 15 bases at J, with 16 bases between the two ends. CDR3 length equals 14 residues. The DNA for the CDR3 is TGTGCCAGCAGCGTAGACCCTGTTTCGGAACTCCTCCACTTT. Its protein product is CASSVDPVSELLHF. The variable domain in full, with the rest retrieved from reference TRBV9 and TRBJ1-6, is DSGVTQTPKHLITATGQRVTLRCSPRSGDLSVYWYQQSLDQGLQFLIQYYNGEERAKGNILERFSAQQFPDLHSELNLSSLELGDSALYFCASSVDPVSELLHFGNGTRLTVT.

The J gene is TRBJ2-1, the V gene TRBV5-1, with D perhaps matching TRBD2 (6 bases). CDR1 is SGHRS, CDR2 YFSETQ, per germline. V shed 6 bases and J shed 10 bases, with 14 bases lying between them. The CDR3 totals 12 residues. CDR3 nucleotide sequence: TGCGCCAGCATTTCGGGAGCGCGGGAGCAGTTCTTC. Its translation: CASISGAREQFF.

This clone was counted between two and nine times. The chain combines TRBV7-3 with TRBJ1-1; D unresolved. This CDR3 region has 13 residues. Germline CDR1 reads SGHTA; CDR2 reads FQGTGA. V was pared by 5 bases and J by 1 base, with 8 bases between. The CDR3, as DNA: TGTGCCAGCAGCATTTGGAAGAACACTGAAGCTTTCTTT. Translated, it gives CASSIWKNTEAFF.

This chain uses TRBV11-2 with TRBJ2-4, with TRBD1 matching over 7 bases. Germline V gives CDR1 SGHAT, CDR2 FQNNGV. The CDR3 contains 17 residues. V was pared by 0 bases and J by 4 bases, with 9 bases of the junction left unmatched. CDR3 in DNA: TGTGCCAGCAGCTTAGATTTAGGGGGCGTCGAGAAAAACATTCAGTACTTC. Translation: CASSLDLGGVEKNIQYF.

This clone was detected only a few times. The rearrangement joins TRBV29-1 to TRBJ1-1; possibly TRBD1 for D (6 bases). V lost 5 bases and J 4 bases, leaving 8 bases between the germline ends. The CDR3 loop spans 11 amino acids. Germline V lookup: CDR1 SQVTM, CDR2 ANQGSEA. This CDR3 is CSVTGITEAFF. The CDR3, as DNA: TGCAGCGTTACAGGGATCACTGAAGCTTTCTTT.

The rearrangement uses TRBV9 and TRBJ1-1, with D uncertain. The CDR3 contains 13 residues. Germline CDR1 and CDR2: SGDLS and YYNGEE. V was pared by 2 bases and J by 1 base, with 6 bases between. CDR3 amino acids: CASSVQPNTEAFF. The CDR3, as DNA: TGTGCCAGCAGCGTGCAGCCGAACACTGAAGCTTTCTTT.

The CDR3, as DNA: TGCAGCGTGGTGGACAGGGGGCTTGAGACCCAGTACTTC. It is translated as CSVVDRGLETQYF. The chain has TRBV29-1 and TRBJ2-5; TRBD1 matches 11 bases. The CDR3 covers 13 residues. With 6 bases clipped from V and 5 bases from J, the junction kept 5 bases outside the gene matches. CDR1 SQVTM and CDR2 ANQGSEA come from the germline V gene.

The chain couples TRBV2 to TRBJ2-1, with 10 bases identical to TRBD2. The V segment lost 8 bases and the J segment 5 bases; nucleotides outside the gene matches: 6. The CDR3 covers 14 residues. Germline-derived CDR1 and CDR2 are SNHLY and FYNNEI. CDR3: CASFPGTSDNEQFF. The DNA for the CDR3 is TGTGCCAGCTTCCCCGGGACTAGCGACAATGAGCAGTTCTTC.

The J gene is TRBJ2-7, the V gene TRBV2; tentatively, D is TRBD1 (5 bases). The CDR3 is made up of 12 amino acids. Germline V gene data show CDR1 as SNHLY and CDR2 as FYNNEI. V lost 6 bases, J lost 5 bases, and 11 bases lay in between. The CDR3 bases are TGTGCCAGCAGCTGGTTAGGGGACGAGCAGTACTTC. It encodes CASSWLGDEQYF.

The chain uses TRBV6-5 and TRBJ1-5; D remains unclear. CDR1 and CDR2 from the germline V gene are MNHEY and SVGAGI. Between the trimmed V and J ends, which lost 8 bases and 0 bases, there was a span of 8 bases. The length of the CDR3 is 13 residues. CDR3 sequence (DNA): TGTGCCAGCCGAGCTTATAGCAATCAGCCCCAGCATTTT. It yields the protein CASRAYSNQPQHF.